This paragraph reports one TCR beta chain. Only in-frame clones appear in the TCRdb table, and some are missing; sequencing was by immunoSEQ multiplex PCR. The data hold tens of thousands of clones, with about 93% observed a single time. This specimen belongs to a study of T cell changes during pregnancy in multiple sclerosis. Germline values: CDR1 MNHEY, CDR2 SMNVEV (reference sequence). The CDR3 length is 14 residues. V trimming: 6 bases; J trimming: 7 bases; junction bases outside the gene matches: 5. The sequence derives from a female donor with multiple sclerosis, enrolled in a pregnancy study. Sequencing was performed on CD8+ T cells from peripheral blood mononuclear cells, taken in the third trimester of pregnancy. The chain carries TRBV27 and TRBJ1-5; 11 nucleotides match TRBD1. CDR3 residues: CASRGQGVGQPQHF. CDR3 nucleotide sequence: TGTGCCAGCAGGGGACAGGGGGTAGGGCAGCCCCAGCATTTT.